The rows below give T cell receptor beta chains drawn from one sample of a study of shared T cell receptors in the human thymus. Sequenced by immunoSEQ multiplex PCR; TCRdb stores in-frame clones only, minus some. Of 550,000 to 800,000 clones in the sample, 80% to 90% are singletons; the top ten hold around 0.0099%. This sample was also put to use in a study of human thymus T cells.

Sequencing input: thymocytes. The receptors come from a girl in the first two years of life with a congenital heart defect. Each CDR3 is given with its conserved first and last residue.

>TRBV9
CASSVEGTDYGYTF
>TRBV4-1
CASSPDRGDEKLFF
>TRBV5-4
CASSLADRGDEQYF
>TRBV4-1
CASSHPGQRLYYEQYF
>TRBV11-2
CASSLGSVRANSPLHF
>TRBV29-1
CSTSRGRGDSTDTQYF
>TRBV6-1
CASSPQGARLEKLFF
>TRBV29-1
CSGRAGGYEQETQYF
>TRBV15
CATSRVIRGRPPSPIYF
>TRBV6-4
CASSEGGDPDTQYF
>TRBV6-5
CASSEDRDQPQHF
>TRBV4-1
CASSQLPGQGDYGYTF
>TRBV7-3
CASSPRPLAGGHDTQYF
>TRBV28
CASSLRVDRDFSNQPQHF
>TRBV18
CASSPLSRESGDYGYTF
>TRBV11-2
CASSLVVPLVQYF
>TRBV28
CASSSFAGDSYGYTF
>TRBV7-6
CASSLKVGTDQELPETQYF
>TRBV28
CASRHRGSGGYQPQHF
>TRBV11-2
CASSPTRGQEGNYGYTF
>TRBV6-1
CASIEDRENYGYTF
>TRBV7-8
CASSEQGVPGELFF
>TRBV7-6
CASSLASPGAYEQYF
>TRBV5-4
CASSLAGQGLTEAFF
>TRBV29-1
CSVEELAGASDYNEQFF
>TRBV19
CASSMDRGVSPGNEKLFF
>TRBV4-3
CASSQGTGTYEQYF
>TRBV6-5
CASSGQRVSGGGYTF
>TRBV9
CASSSGGSGQPQHF
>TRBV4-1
CASSHLGAVGPLHF
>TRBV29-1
CRVYQEDTEAFF
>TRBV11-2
CASSLGPTGSGSPLHF
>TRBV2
CASSADRGRYGYTF
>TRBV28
CASSLWRQQETQYF
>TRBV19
CASRQSTRQGNYYGYTF
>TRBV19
CASRQGKLAYGYTF
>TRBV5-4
CASRLGTSPTLRQETQYF
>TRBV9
CASSGTGPNYGYTF
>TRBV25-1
CASSETANTEAFF
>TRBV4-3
CASSHESRDTAYNSPLHF
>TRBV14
CASSQSGTGYNEQYF
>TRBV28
CASGTNDAGVPSYEQYF
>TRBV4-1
CASSQDPRRRGTTYEQYF
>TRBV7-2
CASSILHRVTGELFF
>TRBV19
CASSMGDRDAGELFF
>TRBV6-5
CASSSGEGTREAFF
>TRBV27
CASSLRQGANEQFF
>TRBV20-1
CSARDRLEQYF
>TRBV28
CASTLQGAQEETQYF
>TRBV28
CASSWGTGRPFSNQPQHF
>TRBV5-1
CASSLGGLPNYGYTF
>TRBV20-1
CSASGAVGHF
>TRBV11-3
CASSHRKKRGGPDTQYF
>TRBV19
CASSAPVNTEAFF